This T cell receptor (beta chain) emerged from a study of blood T cell repertoires in COVID-19. On the study more broadly: The samples span acute and convalescent COVID-19 from the United States, Italy and Spain. The cDNA or gDNA used as material had been derived from T cells, B-cell-depleted T cells, or PBMCs.

During active infection, Seattle patients enrolled and were then monitored through disease. The CDR3 totals 17 residues. Germline trimming cut 2 bases from V and 0 bases from J; bases unmatched to any gene: 8. Germline CDR1 SGHKS, CDR2 YYEKEE (reference sequence). Per the original methods: By means of reference gene primer amplification, nucleated cell counts were estimated. Clones were sequenced by immunoSEQ multiplex PCR, and TCRdb holds only the in-frame ones, with some missing. The DNA gave D and trimming, while V, J and clone size come from that table. The table lists roughly 130,000 clones, roughly three quarters of them singletons.

Sequenced input: peripheral blood. The source of this sequence is a woman in her sixties or seventies with COVID-19, enrolled during active disease. The rearrangement links TRBV5-5 to TRBJ2-3, with 8 bases lining up with TRBD1. CDR3 sequence: CASSLLRQGTSTDTQYF. CDR3 nucleotides: TGTGCCAGCAGCTTACTCAGACAGGGGACTAGCACAGATACGCAGTATTTT.